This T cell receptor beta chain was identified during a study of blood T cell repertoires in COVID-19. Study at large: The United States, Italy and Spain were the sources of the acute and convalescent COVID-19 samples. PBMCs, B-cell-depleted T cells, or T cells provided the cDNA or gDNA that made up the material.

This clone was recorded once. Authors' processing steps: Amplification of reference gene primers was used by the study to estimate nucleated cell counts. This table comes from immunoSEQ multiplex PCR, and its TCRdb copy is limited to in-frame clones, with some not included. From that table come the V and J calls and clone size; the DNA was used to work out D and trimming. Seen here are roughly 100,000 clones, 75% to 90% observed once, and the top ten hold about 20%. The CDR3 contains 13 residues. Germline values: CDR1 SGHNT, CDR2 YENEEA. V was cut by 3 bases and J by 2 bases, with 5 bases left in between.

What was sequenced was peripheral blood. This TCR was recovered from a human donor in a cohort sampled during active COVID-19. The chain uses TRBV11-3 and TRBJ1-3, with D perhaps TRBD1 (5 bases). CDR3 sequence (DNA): TGTGCCAGCAGCTTGACAGCTGGAAACACCATATATTTT. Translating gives CASSLTAGNTIYF.